The clone carrying this T cell receptor beta chain came up a few times. Its antigen is not known. The data derive from a study of identical twins. General observations from the study: Excess low generation probability was seen in twin-shared out-of-frame alpha sequences. Conclusions relied on cross-sectional statistical analysis, not following the same donors.

The authors used template switching to add a universal primer site and gave cDNA unique molecular identifiers. TCRdb fed the 5' RACE reads into MiXCR, producing one record per CDR3 protein. The sample lists some 250,000 distinct CDR3 sequences; 10% to 15% were seen once. The sample also formed part of further work on yellow fever vaccine responses in identical twins.

Material for sequencing was memory (CD45RO+) T cells sorted from blood. The sequence came from a young woman in good health.

The CDR3, as DNA: TGTGCCAGCAGCTTAGCGTCGGTAGCCCTCAATGAGCAGTTCTTC. This codes for CASSLASVALNEQFF. The chain joins TRBV7-2 to TRBJ2-1; no clear D gene. From germline, CDR1 is SGHTA and CDR2 FQGNSA. Trimming shortened V by 0 bases and J by 6 bases, and 12 bases separated the two germline ends. This CDR3 region has 15 residues.